This entry is about one T cell receptor (beta chain). Profiled with immunoSEQ multiplex PCR; TCRdb holds only in-frame clones, not every one. The sample carries about 2 million clones, roughly 95% recorded once. The data were obtained in a study of shared clonotypes between healthy human individuals. Terminally differentiated effector memory CD45RA+ cells were excluded by CCR7 positive selection of CD45RO-negative cells. The V gene's germline CDR1 is SGDLS and CDR2 YYNGEE. The CDR3 runs 14 residues. V lost 0 bases to trimming and J lost 5 bases; unmatched junction nucleotides: 4. V gene TRBV9 combines with J gene TRBJ2-7; 8 bases align to TRBD1. Sequenced material: naive CD8+ T cells sorted from blood. The TCR originated in a man aged 18 to 30 in good health. CDR3 region: CASSVGTGYNEQYF. The CDR3 region has the DNA TGTGCCAGCAGCGTAGGGACAGGGTACAACGAGCAGTACTTC. Based on the CDR3 plus reference TRBV9 and TRBJ2-7, the full variable domain is DSGVTQTPKHLITATGQRVTLRCSPRSGDLSVYWYQQSLDQGLQFLIQYYNGEERAKGNILERFSAQQFPDLHSELNLSSLELGDSALYFCASSVGTGYNEQYFGPGTRLTVT.